The next 18 T cell receptor beta chains were all read from a single sample in a study of blood T cell repertoires in COVID-19. Data came from immunoSEQ multiplex PCR; TCRdb stores just in-frame clones and leaves some out. The profile shows a few hundred thousand clones, 80% to 90% of them singletons. Sequenced material: peripheral blood. These receptors all come from a woman in her forties or fifties with acute or convalescent COVID-19.

This clone has just one count. The chain employs TRBV27 and TRBJ2-5; a possible D gene is TRBD2 (7 bases). Trimming removed 6 bases at V and 1 base at J, with 33 bases between. In germline, CDR1 is MNHEY, CDR2 SMNVEV (reference sequence). This CDR3 region has 21 residues. The DNA for the CDR3 is TGTGCCAGCAGCCGTGGCCTTAGACTAGCATCAGGGGTGTGGGTCCAAGAGACCCAGTACTTC. Protein product: CASSRGLRLASGVWVQETQYF.

This chain connects TRBV5-6 to TRBJ1-2, with unresolved D. The CDR3 is made up of 15 amino acids. Trimming took off 0 bases at V and 0 bases at J, with 9 bases between the two ends. CDR1 is SGHDT and CDR2 is YYEEEE in the germline V gene. CDR3 DNA sequence: TGTGCCAGCAGCTTGGGCGGGATGGCTAACTATGGCTACACCTTC. Amino acid sequence: CASSLGGMANYGYTF. The full variable domain, completed using reference TRBV5-6 and TRBJ1-2, is DAGVTQSPTHLIKTRGQQVTLRCSPKSGHDTVSWYQQALGQGPQFIFQYYEEEERQRGNFPDRFSGHQFPNYSSELNVNALLLGDSALYLCASSLGGMANYGYTFGSGTRLTVV.

The chain joins TRBV28 to TRBJ2-3; TRBD1 agrees at 9 bases. The CDR3 has 15 residues. The ends lost 5 bases at V and 1 base at J; junction bases unmatched: 4. The germline V gene encodes CDR1 MDHEN and CDR2 SYDVKM. The CDR3 DNA is TGTGCCAGCAGTCCCCGGACAGGGGGCACAGATACGCAGTATTTT. As protein: CASSPRTGGTDTQYF. Combining the CDR3 with reference TRBV28 and TRBJ2-3 gives the whole variable domain DVKVTQSSRYLVKRTGEKVFLECVQDMDHENMFWYRQDPGLGLRLIYFSYDVKMKEKGDIPEGYSVSREKKERFSLILESASTNQTSMYLCASSPRTGGTDTQYFGPGTRLTVL.

The V call is TRBV27, the J call TRBJ2-7; 7 bases line up with TRBD1. Germline assignment: CDR1 MNHEY and CDR2 SMNVEV (reference sequence). The CDR3 is made up of 14 amino acids. After removal of 5 bases from V and 2 bases from J, the junction contained 6 bases not matched to a gene. CDR3 region: CASSIRQGAYEQYF. The CDR3 DNA sequence: TGTGCCAGCAGTATACGACAGGGAGCCTACGAGCAGTACTTC.

There are a few counts of this clone. The chain joins TRBV24-1 to TRBJ2-7, with 8 positions matching TRBD1. Germline loops: CDR1 KGHDR, CDR2 SFDVKD. CDR3 length: 17 amino acids. V lost 5 bases to trimming and J lost 0 bases; unmatched junction nucleotides: 11. In nucleotides, the CDR3 is TGTGCCACCAGTGGCCCTGGACAGGGCCAAAGCTCCTACGAGCAGTACTTC. Protein product: CATSGPGQGQSSYEQYF.

This chain connects TRBV9 to TRBJ2-5; D may be TRBD2 (6 bases). The CDR3 is 14 amino acids. CDR1 and CDR2 (germline): SGDLS, YYNGEE. V gave up 0 bases and J gave up 1 base, with 7 bases separating them. The CDR3 DNA sequence: TGTGCCAGCAGCGTAGGGGGGGTCCAAGAGACCCAGTACTTC. This translates into CASSVGGVQETQYF. Full variable domain (remainder filled in from reference TRBV9 and TRBJ2-5): DSGVTQTPKHLITATGQRVTLRCSPRSGDLSVYWYQQSLDQGLQFLIQYYNGEERAKGNILERFSAQQFPDLHSELNLSSLELGDSALYFCASSVGGVQETQYFGPGTRLLVL.

V usage is TRBV27 and J usage is TRBJ1-2, with 10 bases aligning to TRBD1. The CDR3 runs to 14 residues. CDR1 MNHEY and CDR2 SMNVEV come from the germline V gene (reference sequence). The ends lost 4 bases at V and 6 bases at J; junction bases unmatched: 5. The CDR3 reads CASSSGTGVHGYTF. CDR3 coding DNA: TGTGCCAGCAGTTCAGGGACAGGGGTTCATGGCTACACCTTC.

The chain is built from TRBV24-1 and TRBJ2-7, with 8 bases matching TRBD1. CDR1 and CDR2 (germline): KGHDR, SFDVKD. This CDR3 comprises 14 residues. After removal of 1 base from V and 6 bases from J, the junction contained 4 bases not matched to a gene. CDR3 protein: CATSDFQGAGEQYF. The CDR3 bases are TGTGCCACCAGTGATTTCCAGGGGGCGGGCGAGCAGTACTTC.

A single count supports this clone. The rearrangement uses TRBV6-5 and TRBJ1-5, with D possibly TRBD1 on 6 matching bases. Per germline, CDR1 MNHEY and CDR2 SVGAGI. Trimming left V 4 bases short and J 5 bases short, with 12 bases between. There are 14 residues in the CDR3. CDR3 sequence (DNA): TGTGCCAGCAGTTCTACACAGGGTTATCAGCCCCAGCATTTT. Amino acids: CASSSTQGYQPQHF.

The chain employs TRBV7-6 and TRBJ1-1, with 7 bases aligning to TRBD1. Germline trimming cut 0 bases from V and 5 bases from J; bases unmatched to any gene: 3. The CDR3 spans 14 residues. Germline CDR1 is SGHVS and CDR2 is FNYEAQ. Here the CDR3 DNA reads TGTGCCAGCAGCTTAGCAGGGGGCGAGACTGAAGCTTTCTTT. Amino acids: CASSLAGGETEAFF.

The chain uses TRBV5-1 and TRBJ1-1; 7 bases match TRBD1. Per the germline V gene, CDR1 is SGHRS and CDR2 is YFSETQ. V lost 4 bases to trimming and J lost 0 bases; unmatched junction nucleotides: 9. The CDR3 length is 16 residues. As DNA, the CDR3 is TGCGCCAGCAGCAGGGACAGCCCCACGGTGAACACTGAAGCTTTCTTT. Protein sequence: CASSRDSPTVNTEAFF.

This chain uses TRBV11-2 with TRBJ1-1, with a possible D match to TRBD1 (6 bases). Germline lookup yields CDR1 SGHAT and CDR2 FQNNGV. CDR3 length: 14 amino acids. The V end was cut by 2 bases, the J end by 4 bases, with 11 bases between. In nucleotides, the CDR3 is TGTGCCAGCAGCTTATGGGGGCAGAGCACTGAAGCTTTCTTT. Protein: CASSLWGQSTEAFF. The full variable domain, with the rest looked up from reference TRBV11-2 and TRBJ1-1, is EAGVAQSPRYKIIEKRQSVAFWCNPISGHATLYWYQQILGQGPKLLIQFQNNGVVDDSQLPKDRFSAERLKGVDSTLKIQPAKLEDSAVYLCASSLWGQSTEAFFGQGTRLTVV.

The V and J genes are TRBV7-8 and TRBJ2-5; TRBD2 aligns across 8 bases. The CDR3 is made up of 16 amino acids. Germline V gives CDR1 SGHVS, CDR2 FQNEAQ. With V trimmed by 0 bases and J by 4 bases, 7 bases remained unmatched. In DNA, the CDR3 is TGTGCCAGCAGCTTAGCGATGCGGGGGGCGGGAGAGACCCAGTACTTC. Translating it yields CASSLAMRGAGETQYF.

V usage is TRBV7-2 and J usage is TRBJ2-1; 11 bases line up with TRBD2. The CDR3 extends over 16 amino acids. V shed 3 bases and J 7 bases; nucleotides not matched to a gene: 8. Germline V CDR1 and CDR2: SGHTA, FQGNSA. The CDR3 is CASSFTSGSLKNEQFF. In nucleotides, the CDR3 is TGTGCCAGCAGCTTCACTAGCGGGAGTTTGAAGAATGAGCAGTTCTTC.

V and J are TRBV27 and TRBJ1-2; D is perhaps TRBD1 (6 bases). Deletions cut 4 bases from V and 2 bases from J, with 11 bases between. The CDR3 totals 14 residues. Germline CDR1 MNHEY, CDR2 SMNVEV (reference sequence). The CDR3 nucleotides read TGTGCCAGCAGTTCGGACAGTTACAACTATGGCTACACCTTC. Protein: CASSSDSYNYGYTF.

The V and J genes are TRBV5-1 and TRBJ1-4, with no clear D. The CDR3 spans 14 residues. Germline loops: CDR1 SGHRS, CDR2 YFSETQ. The V and J ends lost 4 bases and 8 bases respectively, with 15 bases between them. For the CDR3, the DNA is TGCGCCAGCAGCGGCCCTCCGGGTCGAGAAAAACTGTTTTTT. Its translation is CASSGPPGREKLFF.

The chain has TRBV3-1 (or the pseudogene TRBV3-2) and TRBJ2-5, with 7 bases matching TRBD2. The germline V gene has CDR1 LGHDT and CDR2 YNNKEL (reference sequence). Trimming cost V 2 bases and J 4 bases; bases outside gene matches: 1. This CDR3 contains 13 residues. The CDR3 region is CASSQWEGETQYF. In DNA form, the CDR3 reads TGTGCCAGCAGCCAATGGGAGGGAGAGACCCAGTACTTC.

This chain joins TRBV2 and TRBJ2-1; the match to TRBD2 covers 14 bases. V lost 3 bases to trimming and J lost 9 bases; unmatched junction nucleotides: 10. CDR1 SNHLY and CDR2 FYNNEI come from the germline V gene. The CDR3 length is 17 residues. The CDR3 nucleotides read TGTGCCAGCAGTGATAGGGGACTAGCGGGAGTCTTCATTGAGCAGTTCTTC. It specifies CASSDRGLAGVFIEQFF.